The 27 T cell receptor beta chains below were found in one sample sequenced in a study of T cell clonotyping in hematopoietic cell transplantation. Assay: immunoSEQ multiplex PCR; the TCRdb copy retains only in-frame clones and omits some. The table lists 6,500 to 8,500 clones, 85% to 95% of them singletons. This sample comprised PBMCs, obtained 180 days after allogeneic stem cell transplant. The receptors were sampled from a female patient aged 50-59 years who had an allogeneic stem cell transplant from an unrelated donor, so the T cells may come from the graft donor. Some clones in this sample may be carry-over from other donors' samples.

V and J are TRBV2 and TRBJ1-3; D may be TRBD1 (6 bases). Trimming left V 5 bases short and J 1 base short, with 15 bases between. CDR1 and CDR2 from the germline V gene are SNHLY and FYNNEI. This CDR3 comprises 16 residues. CDR3 bases: TGTGCCAGCAGTATTATACAGGGAAAATCTGGAAACACCATATATTTT. Encoded protein: CASSIIQGKSGNTIYF.

The chain links TRBV4-1 to TRBJ1-3; 8 bases map to TRBD1. The CDR3 runs to 15 residues. Germline-derived CDR1 and CDR2 are MGHRA and YSYEKL. Trimming at V came to 4 bases and at J to 2 bases, leaving 4 bases not matched to a gene. The CDR3 sequence is CASSPGQGAGNTIYF. The CDR3 coding sequence is TGCGCCAGCAGCCCCGGACAGGGAGCTGGAAACACCATATATTTT.

V usage is TRBV19 and J usage is TRBJ1-2, with 9 bases aligning to TRBD1. The CDR3 runs 14 residues. Trimming took 10 bases from V and 8 from J; bases not matched to a gene: 14. In germline, CDR1 is LNHDA, CDR2 SQIVND (reference sequence). CDR3 region: CATHLSGTGLGYTF. CDR3 coding DNA: TGTGCCACCCATTTGTCCGGGACAGGGCTCGGCTACACCTTC.

This clone was seen a handful of times. V is TRBV7-2 and J is TRBJ1-2; D unresolved. V was pared by 5 bases and J by 7 bases, with 17 bases between. The CDR3 runs to 14 residues. Germline V gene lookup returns CDR1 SGHTA and CDR2 FQGNSA. The CDR3 sequence is CASSGLRASVGYTF. The CDR3 bases are TGTGCCAGCAGCGGGCTCCGGGCCTCGGTTGGCTACACCTTC.

This clone was detected a few times. The rearrangement joins TRBV27 to TRBJ1-2; D call uncertain. V gave up 3 bases and J gave up 1 base, with 6 bases separating them. Germline V gene data show CDR1 as MNHEY and CDR2 as SMNVEV (reference sequence). CDR3 length: 13 amino acids. CDR3 DNA: TGTGCCAGCAGTTTTAACAGTAACTATGGCTACACCTTC. Its protein product is CASSFNSNYGYTF.

The chain carries TRBV27 and TRBJ2-3, with TRBD2 identical over 7 bases. Germline V gene data show CDR1 as MNHEY and CDR2 as SMNVEV (reference sequence). The CDR3 extends over 16 amino acids. Losses at the gene ends were 6 bases for V and 1 base for J; bases not matched to a gene: 10. CDR3 in DNA: TGTGCCAGCAGCTCTGTTCTGGCGGGGGGCACAGATACGCAGTATTTT. Protein sequence: CASSSVLAGGTDTQYF.

This sequence joins TRBV2 and TRBJ1-5; 7 nucleotides match TRBD1. CDR1 and CDR2 (germline): SNHLY, FYNNEI. CDR3 length equals 13 residues. Trimming took 7 bases from V and 4 from J; bases not matched to a gene: 4. CDR3 nucleotide sequence: TGTGCCAGCATCGGGACAGAGAATCAGCCCCAGCATTTT. Translated: CASIGTENQPQHF.

The V gene is TRBV19, the J gene TRBJ2-1; unclear D gene. The V gene's germline CDR1 is LNHDA and CDR2 SQIVND (reference sequence). The CDR3 sequence is 13 residues long. Trimming stripped 5 bases from V and 9 bases from J, with 14 bases between. The CDR3 loop reads CASSQVGLLEQFF. The CDR3 DNA is TGTGCCAGTAGTCAAGTAGGGCTTCTTGAGCAGTTCTTC.

The rearrangement joins TRBV10-3 to TRBJ1-2; 7 bases match TRBD1. The CDR3 is 11 amino acids. Germline V gives CDR1 ENHRY, CDR2 SYGVKD. J lost 10 bases, V lost 6 bases, and 5 bases had no gene match. CDR3 region: CAISTTGIYTF. The CDR3 coding sequence is TGTGCCATCAGCACGACAGGGATCTACACCTTC.

The chain employs TRBV4-1 and TRBJ2-3; 8 nucleotides align to TRBD2. The J segment lost 2 bases and the V segment lost 1 base, leaving 5 bases of the junction unmatched. This CDR3 is 16 amino acids long. Germline CDR1 is MGHRA and CDR2 is YSYEKL. The CDR3 bases are TGCGCCAGCAGCCAAGGGGCGGGGGGCTACACAGATACGCAGTATTTT. Amino acid sequence: CASSQGAGGYTDTQYF.

The V and J genes are TRBV18 and TRBJ1-1; D call uncertain. The germline CDR1 and CDR2 sequences are KGHSH and LQKENI. The CDR3 runs to 13 residues. Between the trimmed V and J ends, which lost 7 bases and 2 bases, there was a span of 11 bases. Here the CDR3 reads CASLGQLNTEAFF. The CDR3 nucleotides read TGTGCCAGCTTGGGCCAACTTAACACTGAAGCTTTCTTT.

V gene TRBV20-1 combines with J gene TRBJ1-2; D uncertain. Germline assignment: CDR1 DFQATT and CDR2 SNEGSKA (reference sequence). The CDR3 totals 10 residues. Trimming removed 7 bases at V and 5 bases at J, with 8 bases between. CDR3 sequence (DNA): TGCAGTGTTCCGGATTATGGCTACACCTTC. Its translation: CSVPDYGYTF.

About this clone: Additional DNA sequences in this sample encode the identical CDR3. This rearrangement joins TRBV5-1 to TRBJ1-2; D call uncertain. Germline V gene data show CDR1 as SGHRS and CDR2 as YFSETQ. CDR3 length: 14 amino acids. With 4 bases removed from V and 1 base from J, the gap between germline ends came to 11 bases. Here the CDR3 reads CASSLQSHNYGYTF. The CDR3 DNA is TGCGCCAGCAGCCTCCAATCCCATAACTATGGCTACACCTTC.

This chain uses TRBV6-6 with TRBJ1-1; no clear D. Trimming stripped 1 base from V and 4 bases from J, with 10 bases between. The CDR3 is made up of 14 amino acids. Germline V gene sequence: CDR1 MNHNY, CDR2 SVGAGI (reference sequence). The CDR3 DNA follows: TGTGCCAGCAGTTACTGGGTTGTTCCCACTGAAGCTTTCTTT. Protein: CASSYWVVPTEAFF.

A note on this clone: Its ends do not fully match the called genes, so a read error is possible. The chain employs TRBV5-1 and TRBJ2-5; tentative D call: TRBD1 (6 bases). This CDR3 spans 16 amino acids. The germline CDR1 and CDR2 sequences are SGHRS and YFSETQ. CDR3 region: CVSSLFPQGSQETQYF. The DNA for the CDR3 is TGCGTCAGCAGCTTGTTCCCACAGGGTTCCCAAGAGACCCAGTACTTC.

CDR3 DNA sequence: TGTGCCAGCGGGACCGGGGGGATCCGAGGCGGGGAGCTGTTTTTT. Translating it yields CASGTGGIRGGELFF. The chain joins TRBV6-5 to TRBJ2-2, with TRBD2 matching over 7 bases. CDR1 is MNHEY and CDR2 is SVGAGI in the germline V gene. Germline trimming cut 8 bases from V and 7 bases from J; bases unmatched to any gene: 13. This CDR3 has 15 residues.

The V call is TRBV29-1, the J call TRBJ2-1, with 7 positions matching TRBD1. V shed 0 bases, J shed 8 bases, and the junction held 7 bases outside the gene matches. Per germline, CDR1 SQVTM and CDR2 ANQGSEA. This CDR3 has 14 residues. The CDR3 loop reads CSVEDLNRGDEQFF. The CDR3 region has the DNA TGCAGCGTTGAAGATCTTAACAGGGGAGATGAGCAGTTCTTC.

The V and J genes are TRBV6-5 and TRBJ2-7; D is ambiguous. The CDR3 has 15 residues. The V end lost 1 base, the J end lost 3 bases, and 13 bases lay between the germline ends. Germline CDR1 and CDR2: MNHEY and SVGAGI. CDR3 sequence reads: CASSYCEDTDYEQYV. The CDR3 DNA sequence: TGTGCCAGCAGTTACTGCGAGGATACAGACTACGAGCAGTACGTC.

The gene calls are TRBV21-1 and TRBJ1-5. TRBV21-1 represents a pseudogene. The CDR3 runs 22 residues. The CDR3 DNA reads as TGTGCCAGCAGCAAAGAATGGGTTCGGGGAGAGAAAATACCGGGCTTCAATCAGCCCCAGCATTTT. Translation gives CASSKEWVRGEKIPGFNQPQHF.

CDR3 sequence reads: CASSIRDNSYEQYF. The CDR3 DNA is TGTGCCAGCAGCATCCGGGACAACTCCTACGAGCAGTACTTC. This chain joins TRBV7-9 and TRBJ2-7; weak D call: TRBD1 (6 bases). With 5 bases removed from V and 0 bases from J, the gap between germline ends came to 11 bases. Looked up from germline, CDR1 is SEHNR and CDR2 is FQNEAQ (reference sequence). This CDR3 spans 14 amino acids.

This clone was seen only once. The CDR3 sequence is CASSSLSGDYTF. The CDR3, as DNA: TGTGCCAGCAGCTCGCTATCGGGAGACTACACCTTC. The chain is built from TRBV7-9 and TRBJ1-2; D gene unclear. Germline V gene lookup returns CDR1 SEHNR and CDR2 FQNEAQ (reference sequence). The CDR3 is 12 amino acids. V was trimmed by 4 bases and J by 10 bases, leaving 13 bases between them.

The chain couples TRBV19 to TRBJ1-5; D not resolved. This CDR3 contains 16 residues. V gave up 7 bases and J gave up 4 bases, with 20 bases separating them. Germline assignment: CDR1 LNHDA and CDR2 SQIVND (reference sequence). This CDR3 is CASMYVGQVGNQPQHF. CDR3 nucleotide sequence: TGTGCCAGTATGTATGTTGGGCAGGTCGGTAATCAGCCCCAGCATTTT.

This chain joins TRBV4-2 and TRBJ1-3; D is undetermined. The V gene's germline CDR1 is LGHNA and CDR2 YNFKEQ. The CDR3 consists of 16 residues. V was trimmed by 1 base and J by 0 bases, leaving 10 bases between them. The CDR3 here is CASSQGAEHSGNTIYF. In nucleotides, the CDR3 is TGTGCCAGCAGCCAAGGGGCGGAGCACTCTGGAAACACCATATATTTT.

The rearrangement joins TRBV5-1 to TRBJ2-2; 8 positions agree with TRBD1. The CDR3 is 17 amino acids. The germline V gene has CDR1 SGHRS and CDR2 YFSETQ. V was clipped by 0 bases and J by 1 base; unmatched bases: 5. The CDR3 region is CASSLGGQDKNTGELFF. The CDR3 DNA sequence: TGCGCCAGCAGCTTGGGGGGACAGGACAAGAACACCGGGGAGCTGTTTTTT.

V usage is TRBV7-9 and J usage is TRBJ1-6, with 9 bases matching TRBD1. After removal of 4 bases from V and 7 bases from J, the junction contained 11 bases not matched to a gene. Germline V gene data show CDR1 as SEHNR and CDR2 as FQNEAQ (reference sequence). The CDR3 extends over 17 amino acids. For the CDR3, the DNA is TGTGCCAGCAGCTCCCATACTTGGACAGGGGTGAATTCACCCCTCCACTTT. It specifies CASSSHTWTGVNSPLHF.

The CDR3 here is CASSLSGTNSTPLHF. CDR3 bases: TGTGCCAGCAGTTTAAGTGGGACCAATAGCACACCCCTCCACTTT. The V gene is TRBV27, the J gene TRBJ1-6; TRBD1 might be the D (5 bases). Trimming pared 2 bases from V and 11 bases from J, leaving 16 bases between. The CDR3 contains 15 residues. The germline CDR1 and CDR2 sequences are MNHEY and SMNVEV (reference sequence).

The chain combines TRBV10-1 with TRBJ2-5, with 7 positions matching TRBD1. V shed 3 bases and J 1 base; nucleotides not matched to a gene: 5. Germline CDR1 reads WNHNN; CDR2 reads SYGVQD (reference sequence). The CDR3 totals 15 residues. The CDR3 loop is CASSDGTGAQETQYF. Here the CDR3 DNA reads TGCGCCAGCAGTGATGGAACAGGGGCCCAAGAGACCCAGTACTTC.